The 3 T cell receptor beta chains below all came from one sample that was sequenced in a study of T-cell memory formation after mild COVID-19. TCRdb re-analysed the 5' RACE reads in MiXCR, keeping a single row per CDR3 protein. The table includes 200,000 to 250,000 distinct CDR3 sequences, around 15% detected once. The sample consisted of PBMCs or a T cell subset sorted from them (not recorded which). The receptors were sampled from a man aged 18 to 29 who had mild COVID-19 (a few samples of this study predate the infection). Cell type and time point are not known.

The chain is built from TRBV5-1 and TRBJ2-5; 8 bases fit TRBD1. V shed 0 bases and J 5 bases; nucleotides not matched to a gene: 6. The CDR3 contains 15 residues. CDR1 is SGHRS and CDR2 is YFSETQ in the germline V gene. The CDR3 sequence is CASSLDPGGGETQYF. DNA of the CDR3: TGCGCCAGCAGCTTGGACCCAGGGGGCGGGGAGACCCAGTACTTC.

This clonotype was counted between two and nine times. V and J are TRBV29-1 and TRBJ2-3, with TRBD2 matching over 7 bases. The germline gives CDR1 SQVTM, CDR2 ANQGSEA. The CDR3 sequence is 13 residues long. Trimming took 4 bases from V and 2 from J; bases not matched to a gene: 3. The CDR3 is CSVAREVTDTQYF. DNA of the CDR3: TGCAGCGTTGCTCGGGAGGTCACAGATACGCAGTATTTT.

In this sample, this clonotype turned up a few times. CDR3: CASTPDGDSNQPQHF. The CDR3, as DNA: TGCGCCAGCACCCCCGACGGAGATAGCAATCAGCCCCAGCATTTT. The chain has TRBV5-1 and TRBJ1-5, with unresolved D. Germline V gene sequence: CDR1 SGHRS, CDR2 YFSETQ. Trimming pared 6 bases from V and 0 bases from J, leaving 13 bases between. This CDR3 comprises 15 residues.